These 21 T cell receptor beta chains share one sample of origin, sequenced in a study of OX40 agonist ivuxolimab in advanced cancers. Only in-frame clones appear in the TCRdb table, and some are missing; sequencing was by immunoSEQ multiplex PCR. The data show tens of thousands of clones, over 75% seen once. The material sequenced was CD4+ or CD8+ T cells sorted from blood, taken in a trial of the OX40 agonist ivuxolimab. Receptors originate from an adult with an advanced solid tumor such as melanoma, head and neck, liver or kidney cancer.

The gene calls are TRBV14 and TRBJ2-2; D not certain. This CDR3 region has 15 residues. The germline gives CDR1 SGHDN, CDR2 FVKESK. Trimming left V 4 bases short and J 0 bases short, with 9 bases between. Written as DNA, the CDR3 is TGTGCCAGCAGCCCCTTTTTTGCGAACACCGGGGAGCTGTTTTTT. Translation gives CASSPFFANTGELFF.

In its sample, this clone was seen a few times. This rearrangement joins TRBV7-9 to TRBJ2-7; 7 nucleotides agree with TRBD1. The CDR3 consists of 14 residues. CDR1 is SEHNR and CDR2 is FQNEAQ in the germline V gene (reference sequence). Germline trimming cut 3 bases from V and 1 base from J; bases unmatched to any gene: 3. CDR3 nucleotides: TGTGCCAGCAGCTTCATGGACAGGTCCTACGAGCAGTACTTC. This gives the protein CASSFMDRSYEQYF.

This sequence joins TRBV19 and TRBJ1-1; possible D gene TRBD1, 6 bases. The V gene's germline CDR1 is LNHDA and CDR2 SQIVND (reference sequence). The V end lost 5 bases, the J end lost 0 bases, and 13 bases lay between the germline ends. This CDR3 is built from 15 residues. CDR3 amino acids: CASSSRQAMNTEAFF. The DNA of the CDR3 is TGTGCCAGTAGTTCCCGACAGGCCATGAACACTGAAGCTTTCTTT.

This sequence joins TRBV27 and TRBJ2-5, with 7 bases fitting TRBD1. The end of the DNA aligns better with TRBJ2-7, so the J call may be wrong. The CDR3 has 15 amino acids. Germline-derived CDR1 and CDR2 are MNHEY and SMNVEV (reference sequence). CDR3 protein: CASSLHRGHLYEQYF. The CDR3 DNA follows: TGTGCCAGCAGTCTCCACAGGGGTCACCTCTACGAGCAGTACTTC.

The chain couples TRBV5-1 to TRBJ2-2; no definite D call. Germline V CDR1 and CDR2: SGHRS, YFSETQ. V lost 2 bases to trimming and J lost 6 bases, with 2 bases between them. The CDR3 is 11 amino acids. Here the CDR3 DNA reads TGCGCCAGCAGCTTCCCCGGGGAGCTGTTTTTT. This sequence encodes CASSFPGELFF.

The V and J genes are TRBV28 and TRBJ1-4, with D uncertain. Germline V gene sequence: CDR1 MDHEN, CDR2 SYDVKM. The CDR3 covers 13 residues. Trimming pared 6 bases from V and 6 bases from J, leaving 11 bases between. Here the CDR3 DNA reads TGTGCCAGCAGGCGGGTAGTCGATGAAAAACTGTTTTTT. Protein: CASRRVVDEKLFF.

The V gene is TRBV7-8, the J gene TRBJ1-2, with 7 nucleotides matching TRBD1. CDR3 length: 17 residues. The germline gives CDR1 SGHVS, CDR2 FQNEAQ. V gave up 3 bases and J gave up 6 bases; unmatched junction bases: 16. The CDR3 reads CASSFSFPTGVPDGYTF. The CDR3 DNA reads as TGTGCCAGCAGCTTTTCGTTCCCTACAGGGGTCCCCGATGGCTACACCTTC. The entire variable domain, with the rest obtained from reference TRBV7-8 and TRBJ1-2, is as follows: GAGVSQSPRYKVAKRGQDVALRCDPISGHVSLFWYQQALGQGPEFLTYFQNEAQLDKSGLPSDRFFAERPEGSVSTLKIQRTQQEDSAVYLCASSFSFPTGVPDGYTFGSGTRLTVV.

CDR3 amino acids: CASSYSGRTSPQYF. The DNA for the CDR3 is TGTGCCAGCAGTTACTCGGGGCGGACATCACCCCAGTACTTC. V is TRBV6-9 and J is TRBJ2-5; D may be TRBD1 or TRBD2 (5 bases each). The CDR3 spans 14 residues. V was cut by 3 bases and J by 9 bases, with 17 bases left in between. Germline V CDR1 and CDR2: MNHGY, SVAAGI.

The chain uses TRBV6-5 and TRBJ1-1, with 8 positions matching TRBD1. CDR3 size: 15 residues. Germline V gives CDR1 MNHEY, CDR2 SVGAGI. The V gene end was trimmed by 7 bases and the J gene end by 0 bases; junction bases not matched to a gene: 7. The CDR3 here is CASTLTTGVNTEAFF. CDR3 DNA sequence: TGTGCCAGCACGTTAACGACAGGGGTGAACACTGAAGCTTTCTTT.

The chain joins TRBV7-9 to TRBJ2-5; unclear D gene. The CDR3 spans 15 residues. CDR1 is SEHNR and CDR2 is FQNEAQ in the germline V gene (reference sequence). Trimming shortened V by 5 bases and J by 1 base, and 14 bases separated the two germline ends. CDR3 in DNA: TGTGCCAGCAGCCCGCTAAACAATGGCCAAGAGACCCAGTACTTC. It yields the protein CASSPLNNGQETQYF. Full variable domain (outside the CDR3, taken from reference TRBV7-9 and TRBJ2-5): DTGVSQNPRHKITKRGQNVTFRCDPISEHNRLYWYRQTLGQGPEFLTYFQNEAQLEKSRLLSDRFSAERPKGSFSTLEIQRTEQGDSAMYLCASSPLNNGQETQYFGPGTRLLVL.

The chain links TRBV7-2 to TRBJ1-2, with unresolved D. The CDR3 is made up of 12 amino acids. The V gene's germline CDR1 is SGHTA and CDR2 FQGNSA. The V and J ends lost 0 bases and 8 bases respectively, with 7 bases between them. The CDR3 reads CASSLAMSGYTF. The CDR3 nucleotides are TGTGCCAGCAGCTTAGCAATGTCAGGCTACACCTTC.

The V call is TRBV6-6, the J call TRBJ2-2; tentatively, D is TRBD1 or TRBD2 (5 bases each). The CDR3 is made up of 14 amino acids. Trimming took 7 bases from V and 7 from J, leaving 16 bases between them. Germline CDR1 and CDR2: MNHNY and SVGAGI (reference sequence). CDR3 in DNA: TGTGCCAGCATCTCGGGACCGGCGGGCGGGGAGCTGTTTTTT. Encoded protein: CASISGPAGGELFF.

The gene calls are TRBV28 and TRBJ2-5, with 10 bases that match TRBD1. V gave up 3 bases and J gave up 5 bases; unmatched junction bases: 3. The CDR3 is 14 residues long. Germline CDR1 reads MDHEN; CDR2 reads SYDVKM. The CDR3 DNA reads TGTGCCAGCAGTTTGGGACAGGGGTGGGAGACCCAGTACTTC. Protein: CASSLGQGWETQYF.

The CDR3 here is CASSQLAGGVNEQFF. CDR3 bases: TGCGCCAGCAGCCAACTGGCGGGAGGGGTCAATGAGCAGTTCTTC. The chain uses TRBV4-3 and TRBJ2-1; 9 bases are a match to TRBD2. Germline CDR1 and CDR2: LGHNA and YSLEER. The CDR3 length is 15 residues. Trimming cost V 2 bases and J 6 bases; bases outside gene matches: 5.

The rearrangement uses TRBV27 and TRBJ1-2; D is ambiguous. CDR3 length: 14 amino acids. V lost 6 bases, J lost 4 bases, and 15 bases lay in between. Germline-derived CDR1 and CDR2 are MNHEY and SMNVEV (reference sequence). CDR3 sequence (DNA): TGTGCCAGCAGCCGAGCGCCTCGGGGCTATGGCTACACCTTC. Its protein is CASSRAPRGYGYTF.

The chain couples TRBV9 to TRBJ2-7; possible D gene TRBD1, 5 bases. The CDR3 consists of 15 residues. Germline-derived CDR1 and CDR2 are SGDLS and YYNGEE. The V and J ends lost 3 bases and 3 bases respectively, with 16 bases between them. The CDR3 region is CASSAEAGPVYEQYF. Written as DNA, the CDR3 is TGTGCCAGCAGCGCCGAGGCAGGGCCGGTCTACGAGCAGTACTTC.

J is TRBJ2-1 and V is TRBV2; no clear D. In germline, CDR1 is SNHLY, CDR2 FYNNEI. The ends were cut back, 4 bases at V and 3 bases at J, with 16 bases in the middle. The CDR3 totals 16 residues. The CDR3 coding sequence is TGTGCCAGCAGTGTTCTAGGTTCGAGCTTCTACAATGAGCAGTTCTTC. Its translation: CASSVLGSSFYNEQFF. Combining the CDR3 with reference TRBV2 and TRBJ2-1 gives the whole variable domain EPEVTQTPSHQVTQMGQEVILRCVPISNHLYFYWYRQILGQKVEFLVSFYNNEISEKSEIFDDQFSVERPDGSNFTLKIRSTKLEDSAMYFCASSVLGSSFYNEQFFGPGTRLTVL.

The chain recombines TRBV9 with TRBJ2-7; 7 bases match TRBD1. The CDR3 has 14 residues. Per germline, CDR1 SGDLS and CDR2 YYNGEE. V dropped 2 bases and J dropped 0; count of bases not matched to a gene: 2. The CDR3 nucleotides read TGTGCCAGCAGCGTTGGGGACAGCTCCTACGAGCAGTACTTC. As protein: CASSVGDSSYEQYF.

The J gene is TRBJ2-3, the V gene TRBV7-2; 11 nucleotides match TRBD2. CDR3 length: 18 amino acids. V lost 6 bases and J lost 2; bases outside the gene matches: 13. From germline, CDR1 is SGHTA and CDR2 FQGNSA. The CDR3 nucleotides read TGTGCCAGCAGTTCAAAACCGGGACTAGCGGACCTCACAGATACGCAGTATTTT. This gives the protein CASSSKPGLADLTDTQYF.

This chain links TRBV19 with TRBJ2-7, with D possibly called TRBD1 or TRBD2 (7 bases each). Trimming removed 6 bases from V and 0 bases from J, with 21 bases in between. The CDR3 totals 17 residues. Looked up from germline, CDR1 is LNHDA and CDR2 is SQIVND (reference sequence). The DNA for the CDR3 is TGTGCCAGTAGCGTGGGAGGGACGGGACAGAGCTCCTACGAGCAGTACTTC. This sequence encodes CASSVGGTGQSSYEQYF.

V is TRBV28 and J is TRBJ1-1; a possible D gene is TRBD1 (6 bases). The V end lost 1 base, the J end lost 4 bases, and 13 bases lay between the germline ends. Germline assignment: CDR1 MDHEN and CDR2 SYDVKM. This CDR3 contains 15 residues. The CDR3 region is CASSLSRGGGTEAFF. The CDR3 nucleotides are TGTGCCAGCAGTTTATCCCGGGGAGGGGGCACTGAAGCTTTCTTT.